This T cell receptor (beta chain) was sequenced for a study of T cell responses to AZD1222 COVID-19 vaccine. Whole-study results and caveats: Only 5 to 7 individuals given AZD1222 were seropositive at baseline. Among the donors, most were white British and more were female, and clonal diversity was possibly underestimated. Targeting of unmutated variant regions was reportedly seen in nearly half of spike-specific TCRs.

Data came from immunoSEQ multiplex PCR; TCRdb stores just in-frame clones and leaves some out. Of tens of thousands of clones listed, 85% to 90% are singletons. CDR1 SEHNR and CDR2 FQNEAQ come from the germline V gene (reference sequence). The CDR3 covers 15 residues. The V gene end was trimmed by 4 bases and the J gene end by 4 bases; junction bases not matched to a gene: 9. On this clone: Antigen specificity is unknown.

This sample comprised peripheral blood, obtained 28 days after the second AZD1222 dose. The origin of this receptor is an adult who received the AZD1222 COVID-19 vaccine. The chain carries TRBV7-9 and TRBJ1-2; TRBD1 agrees at 7 bases. CDR3 nucleotides: TGTGCCAGCAGCTCCGGACAGGCATGGGCCTATGGCTACACCTTC. Protein sequence: CASSSGQAWAYGYTF.